This is a list of T cell receptor beta chains from one sample in a study of blood T cell repertoires in COVID-19. Here immunoSEQ multiplex PCR was the method, and the copy in TCRdb shows in-frame clones only, minus some. The sample gives around 100,000 clones, 87% of which show up once; 2.5% to 3.5% is in the top ten. Sequenced sample: peripheral blood. The origin of the receptors is a man between 50 and 59 years old in a cohort sampled during active COVID-19. Both conserved end residues are part of each CDR3. Each record gives: V gene, clone size, D gene, J gene, CDR3 DNA, CDR3 protein. The D gene is left open where the match is weak. Not all rows give a size; the values are once, few, many and, for expanded clones, a class.

v_call: TRBV15
clone_size: NA
d_call: NA
j_call: TRBJ1-1
cdr3_nt: TGTGCCACCAGCAGACCTCGAGGGGACATGAAGTCTGAAGCTTTCTTT
cdr3_aa: CATSRPRGDMKSEAFF

v_call: TRBV11-3
clone_size: NA
d_call: TRBD1
j_call: TRBJ1-2
cdr3_nt: TGTGCCAGCAGCTTAGGCTCAGGGGGCGCCGGCTATGGCTACACCTTC
cdr3_aa: CASSLGSGGAGYGYTF

v_call: TRBV4-2
clone_size: NA
d_call: NA
j_call: TRBJ1-3
cdr3_nt: TGTGCCAGCAGCCAAGGGACAGCTGGGTCTGGAAACACCATATATTTT
cdr3_aa: CASSQGTAGSGNTIYF

v_call: TRBV6-1
clone_size: NA
d_call: NA
j_call: TRBJ1-6
cdr3_nt: TGTGCCAGCAGTGAAGCCCATCCTAATTCACCCCTCCACTTT
cdr3_aa: CASSEAHPNSPLHF

v_call: TRBV27
clone_size: NA
d_call: NA
j_call: TRBJ1-1
cdr3_nt: TGTGCCAGCAGTCCTCCCACAGGGAACACTGAAGCTTTCTTT
cdr3_aa: CASSPPTGNTEAFF

v_call: TRBV6-5
clone_size: NA
d_call: NA
j_call: TRBJ1-3
cdr3_nt: TGTGCCAGCAGCTCCACGGGTGGAAACACCATATATTTT
cdr3_aa: CASSSTGGNTIYF

v_call: TRBV6-1
clone_size: NA
d_call: TRBD1
j_call: TRBJ1-5
cdr3_nt: TGTGCCAGCAGTGAGACAGGGAGGAATCAGCCCCAGCATTTT
cdr3_aa: CASSETGRNQPQHF

v_call: TRBV29-1
clone_size: NA
d_call: TRBD1
j_call: TRBJ1-2
cdr3_nt: TGCAGCGTTGGCCATATTGGGACAGGGGTCTCTTCAGGCTATGGCTACACCTTC
cdr3_aa: CSVGHIGTGVSSGYGYTF

v_call: TRBV19
clone_size: NA
d_call: NA
j_call: TRBJ2-1
cdr3_nt: TGTGCCAGTAGTCTTCGCCCAGGCGATGAGCAGTTCTTC
cdr3_aa: CASSLRPGDEQFF

v_call: TRBV28
clone_size: NA
d_call: NA
j_call: TRBJ2-6
cdr3_nt: TGTGCCAGCAGTACTACACGGTCTGGCCGCTCTGGGGCCAACGTCCTGACTTTC
cdr3_aa: CASSTTRSGRSGANVLTF

v_call: TRBV2
clone_size: NA
d_call: NA
j_call: TRBJ1-6
cdr3_nt: TGTGCCAGCAGTGGGGGCAGGCGAAGCTCCTATAATTCACCCCTCCACTTT
cdr3_aa: CASSGGRRSSYNSPLHF

v_call: TRBV5-4
clone_size: NA
d_call: NA
j_call: TRBJ2-1
cdr3_nt: TGTGCCAGCAGTCGGTCCCAAGTCAATGAGCAGTTCTTC
cdr3_aa: CASSRSQVNEQFF

v_call: TRBV5-4
clone_size: NA
d_call: TRBD1
j_call: TRBJ1-6
cdr3_nt: TGTGCCAGCAGTTTCACCGGGACAGCGGATTCACCCCTCCACTTT
cdr3_aa: CASSFTGTADSPLHF

v_call: TRBV11-2
clone_size: NA
d_call: NA
j_call: TRBJ1-2
cdr3_nt: TGTGCCAGCAGCTTCGGTAGTAGCTATGGCTACACCTTC
cdr3_aa: CASSFGSSYGYTF

v_call: TRBV5-1
clone_size: NA
d_call: NA
j_call: TRBJ2-2
cdr3_nt: TGCGCCAGCACCGTAAACCAGGCGAACACCGGGGAGCTGTTTTTT
cdr3_aa: CASTVNQANTGELFF

v_call: TRBV7-2
clone_size: NA
d_call: NA
j_call: TRBJ1-1
cdr3_nt: TGTGCCAGCAGCTTAAATCGGTTGAGCACTGAAGCTTTCTTT
cdr3_aa: CASSLNRLSTEAFF

v_call: TRBV7-9
clone_size: once
d_call: NA
j_call: TRBJ2-1
cdr3_nt: TGTGCCAGCAGCGCGGCGGTCTCCTCATCCTACAATGAGCAGTTCTTC
cdr3_aa: CASSAAVSSSYNEQFF

v_call: TRBV15
clone_size: NA
d_call: TRBD2
j_call: TRBJ2-6
cdr3_nt: TGTGCCACCAGCAGAGCCCCCCGACTAGCGGGGGCGAACTCTGGGGCCAACGTCCTGACTTTC
cdr3_aa: CATSRAPRLAGANSGANVLTF

v_call: TRBV9
clone_size: NA
d_call: NA
j_call: TRBJ2-1
cdr3_nt: TGTGCCAGCAGCGTAGGAGCTGAGCAGTTCTTC
cdr3_aa: CASSVGAEQFF

v_call: TRBV7-3
clone_size: NA
d_call: TRBD2
j_call: TRBJ2-3
cdr3_nt: TGTGCCAGCAGCTTATCAGCGGGGAGAACAGATACGCAGTATTTT
cdr3_aa: CASSLSAGRTDTQYF

v_call: TRBV6-5
clone_size: once
d_call: NA
j_call: TRBJ2-5
cdr3_nt: TGTGCCAGCAGTTATAGGGGTGGGGAGACCCAGTACTTC
cdr3_aa: CASSYRGGETQYF

v_call: TRBV6-5
clone_size: NA
d_call: TRBD1
j_call: TRBJ1-2
cdr3_nt: TGTGCCAGCAGCGACAGGGGATTCTATGGCTACACCTTC
cdr3_aa: CASSDRGFYGYTF

v_call: TRBV15
clone_size: NA
d_call: TRBD2
j_call: TRBJ2-1
cdr3_nt: TGTGCCACCAGCAGCGAAGGCCTAGCGGGCTCCTACAATGAGCAGTTCTTC
cdr3_aa: CATSSEGLAGSYNEQFF

v_call: TRBV5-1
clone_size: NA
d_call: NA
j_call: TRBJ2-3
cdr3_nt: TGCGCCAGCAGCTGGAGGACGGGGGACAGCACAGATACGCAGTATTTT
cdr3_aa: CASSWRTGDSTDTQYF

v_call: TRBV23-1
clone_size: NA
d_call: TRBD1
j_call: TRBJ1-6
cdr3_nt: TGCGCCAGCGCTCGGGGACAGGGAGCTTCACCCCTCCACTTT
cdr3_aa: CASARGQGASPLHF

v_call: TRBV6-5
clone_size: once
d_call: NA
j_call: TRBJ1-2
cdr3_nt: TGTGCCAGCAGTTCAGGGGTCTATGGCTACACCTTC
cdr3_aa: CASSSGVYGYTF

v_call: TRBV27
clone_size: NA
d_call: NA
j_call: TRBJ2-5
cdr3_nt: TGTGCCAGCAGTTTAGGCGCACAGGGTGGTTTTGGAGAGACCCAGTACTTC
cdr3_aa: CASSLGAQGGFGETQYF

v_call: TRBV6-2/TRBV6-3
clone_size: NA
d_call: NA
j_call: TRBJ1-6
cdr3_nt: TGTGCCAGCAGTTTCCAGGGAAGGGATTCACCCCTCCACTTT
cdr3_aa: CASSFQGRDSPLHF

v_call: TRBV24-1
clone_size: NA
d_call: TRBD1
j_call: TRBJ1-5
cdr3_nt: TGTGCCACCAGTGAGACAGGGAATAGCAATCAGCCCCAGCATTTT
cdr3_aa: CATSETGNSNQPQHF

v_call: TRBV6-2/TRBV6-3
clone_size: NA
d_call: NA
j_call: TRBJ2-5
cdr3_nt: TGTGCCAGCAGTTTTAAAGGGGGAGAGACCCAGTACTTC
cdr3_aa: CASSFKGGETQYF

v_call: TRBV19
clone_size: NA
d_call: NA
j_call: TRBJ1-4
cdr3_nt: TGTGCCAGTAGCTGGACAGACGCAACTAATGAAAAACTGTTTTTT
cdr3_aa: CASSWTDATNEKLFF

v_call: TRBV6-6
clone_size: once
d_call: TRBD2
j_call: TRBJ2-7
cdr3_nt: TGTGCCAGCAGCCTAGGACTAGCGGGGAACTACGAGCAGTACTTC
cdr3_aa: CASSLGLAGNYEQYF

v_call: TRBV2
clone_size: NA
d_call: NA
j_call: TRBJ1-4
cdr3_nt: TGTGCCAGCATATTCAACAGTAATGAAAAACTGTTTTTT
cdr3_aa: CASIFNSNEKLFF

v_call: TRBV13
clone_size: NA
d_call: TRBD2
j_call: TRBJ2-5
cdr3_nt: TGTGCCAGCAGCTTGACTAGCGGGGGAGACGTGACCCAGTACTTC
cdr3_aa: CASSLTSGGDVTQYF

v_call: TRBV6-6
clone_size: NA
d_call: NA
j_call: TRBJ2-7
cdr3_nt: TGTGCCAGCAGTTATGGGCCTGAAGGAGGGTACGAGCAGTACTTC
cdr3_aa: CASSYGPEGGYEQYF

v_call: TRBV11-2
clone_size: NA
d_call: NA
j_call: TRBJ2-1
cdr3_nt: TGTGCCAGCAGCACTCTTAGCGGTAGTTACAAGCAGTTCTTC
cdr3_aa: CASSTLSGSYKQFF

v_call: TRBV5-6
clone_size: NA
d_call: NA
j_call: TRBJ2-7
cdr3_nt: TGTGCCAGCAGCCCCTGGACAGACTACGAGCAGTACTTC
cdr3_aa: CASSPWTDYEQYF

v_call: TRBV21-1
clone_size: once
d_call: NA
j_call: TRBJ2-3
cdr3_nt: TGTGCCAGCACCCCCTGGGCTAGCGGGGGACTAGGGACAGATACGCAGTATTTT
cdr3_aa: CASTPWASGGLGTDTQYF

v_call: TRBV9
clone_size: NA
d_call: TRBD1
j_call: TRBJ2-7
cdr3_nt: TGTGCCAGCAGCTATGGACAGGGGGCGTTTTCCAACGAGCAGTACTTC
cdr3_aa: CASSYGQGAFSNEQYF

v_call: TRBV6-6
clone_size: NA
d_call: TRBD1
j_call: TRBJ1-5
cdr3_nt: TGTGCCGGTTCGGGACAGGGTTCTGAGCCCCAGCATTTT
cdr3_aa: CAGSGQGSEPQHF

v_call: TRBV5-1
clone_size: NA
d_call: NA
j_call: TRBJ1-3
cdr3_nt: TGCGCCAGCAGCTTGGCTAGCGGATTTAGCTCTGGAAACACCATATATTTT
cdr3_aa: CASSLASGFSSGNTIYF

v_call: TRBV9
clone_size: NA
d_call: TRBD1
j_call: TRBJ1-1
cdr3_nt: TGTGCCAGCAGCGTAGCGGGCAGGGGGCATGCTGAAGCTTTCTTT
cdr3_aa: CASSVAGRGHAEAFF

v_call: TRBV9
clone_size: NA
d_call: TRBD1
j_call: TRBJ1-4
cdr3_nt: TGTGCCAGCAGCGTTAAGCTGGGACAGGGTGGTGAAAAACTGTTTTTT
cdr3_aa: CASSVKLGQGGEKLFF

v_call: TRBV11-2
clone_size: once
d_call: TRBD1
j_call: TRBJ2-5
cdr3_nt: TGTGCCAGCAGCACGGACAGGGGGTGGGAGACCCAGTACTTC
cdr3_aa: CASSTDRGWETQYF

v_call: TRBV6-2/TRBV6-3
clone_size: NA
d_call: NA
j_call: TRBJ2-1
cdr3_nt: TGTGCCAGCAGTTACTCGAACAGCAAACCCGGGGATGAGCAGTTCTTC
cdr3_aa: CASSYSNSKPGDEQFF

v_call: TRBV19
clone_size: NA
d_call: NA
j_call: TRBJ1-2
cdr3_nt: TGTGCCAGTAGCAGCGCGGGGCTTGAGGGCTACACCTTC
cdr3_aa: CASSSAGLEGYTF

v_call: TRBV10-3
clone_size: NA
d_call: TRBD1
j_call: TRBJ1-2
cdr3_nt: TGTGCCATCAGTGACGGACAGGCCCATGGCTACACCTTC
cdr3_aa: CAISDGQAHGYTF

v_call: TRBV3-1/TRBV3-2
clone_size: NA
d_call: NA
j_call: TRBJ1-1
cdr3_nt: TGTGCCAGCAGCCAAGGAGGGTACCCTGAAGCTTTCTTT
cdr3_aa: CASSQGGYPEAFF

v_call: TRBV27
clone_size: NA
d_call: TRBD2
j_call: TRBJ2-2
cdr3_nt: TGTGCCAGCACTTATCACCGCGGGGGATACACCGGGGAGCTGTTTTTT
cdr3_aa: CASTYHRGGYTGELFF

v_call: TRBV6-1
clone_size: NA
d_call: NA
j_call: TRBJ2-1
cdr3_nt: TGTGCCAGCAGTGAACCATTCCGCGGCAATGAGCAGTTCTTC
cdr3_aa: CASSEPFRGNEQFF